This is a list of T cell receptor beta chains from one sample in a study of cytomegalovirus exposure and HLA in healthy donors. Using immunoSEQ multiplex PCR, the repertoire was profiled, and TCRdb retains in-frame clones only, with some absent. The table records 110,000 to 150,000 clones, roughly 92% of them present only once. Sample: PBMCs. These receptors were collected from a man between 18 and 35 years old in good health and CMV-seronegative. The CDR3 runs from the conserved cysteine through the conserved F or W. A D gene is named only where the DNA matches it firmly. Size is stated for part of the rows, as once, few or many counts, or as a class when the clone is expanded.

clone_size j_call v_call d_call cdr3_length cdr3_nt cdr3_aa
- TRBJ2-7 TRBV7-9 TRBD1 14 TGTGCGACCGCCGATCGGGGACAGAGATACGAGCAGTACTTC CATADRGQRYEQYF
few TRBJ1-2 TRBV6-1 TRBD1 14 TGTGCCAGCAGGTCCGGGACAGATTCGTCGGGCTACACCTTC CASRSGTDSSGYTF
- TRBJ2-1 TRBV6-1 - 14 TGTGCCAGCAGTTTGCAGGGCGACTACAATGAGCAGTTCTTC CASSLQGDYNEQFF
- TRBJ2-7 TRBV4-1 - 16 TGCGCCAGCAGCCAAGGGACCACAGGGTGGGGATACGAGCAGTACTTC CASSQGTTGWGYEQYF
- TRBJ2-5 TRBV9 TRBD1 17 TGTGCCAGCAGCGCCTCAGGGGGACAGGGGATGAGGGAGACCCAGTACTTC CASSASGGQGMRETQYF
- TRBJ1-2 TRBV9 TRBD1 15 TGTGCCAGCAGCGTGGGGGACAGCCACTTTTATGGCTACACCTTC CASSVGDSHFYGYTF
- TRBJ2-7 TRBV13 TRBD2 16 TGTGCCAGCAGCTTAGGGCTAGCGGGGGCGGGAAACGAGCAGTACTTC CASSLGLAGAGNEQYF
- TRBJ2-7 TRBV19 - 13 TGTGCCAGTAGTGACGGACTTACCTACGAGCAGTACTTC CASSDGLTYEQYF
- TRBJ2-1 TRBV4-1 TRBD2 16 TGCGCCAGCAGCCAAGGTGTGGGGGGGTCCTACAATGAGCAGTTCTTC CASSQGVGGSYNEQFF
- TRBJ2-1 TRBV6-1 TRBD1 15 TGTGCCAGCGACCGGACAGGGGGCCAGTACAATGAGCAGTTCTTC CASDRTGGQYNEQFF
- TRBJ2-7 TRBV19 TRBD1 14 TGTGCCAGTAGTATCGGGCAGGGGGCCTACGAGCAGTACTTC CASSIGQGAYEQYF
- TRBJ1-6 TRBV15 - 16 TGTGCCACCAAAAGGTTAGGGCCCGGGGGTAATTCACCCCTCCACTTT CATKRLGPGGNSPLHF
- TRBJ1-2 TRBV7-9 - 13 TGTGCCAGCAGCTTAGCCGAAGGGGTGGGTTACACCTTC CASSLAEGVGYTF
- TRBJ1-1 TRBV6-1 - 15 TGTGCCAGCAGTGAAGTCAGGGAAAGAGACACTGAAGCTTTCTTT CASSEVRERDTEAFF
- TRBJ2-1 TRBV27 TRBD2 12 TGTGCCAGCAGACGAAGCGGGACTGAGCAGTTCTTC CASRRSGTEQFF
- TRBJ2-3 TRBV10-3 TRBD2 15 TGTGCCATCAGTAAGCGGGGGGAACCACAAGATACGCAGTATTTT CAISKRGEPQDTQYF
- TRBJ2-5 TRBV6-1 TRBD2 13 TGTGCCAGCCATCTAGCGGGAGTTGAGACCCAGTACTTC CASHLAGVETQYF
- TRBJ1-3 TRBV5-1 TRBD1 15 TGCGCCAGCAGCACGGGACAGGGGACGGGAAACACCATATATTTT CASSTGQGTGNTIYF
- TRBJ2-3 TRBV11-3 - 12 TGTGCCAGCAGGTCCATCACAGATACGCAGTATTTT CASRSITDTQYF
- TRBJ2-5 TRBV7-2 TRBD2 16 TGTGCCAGCAGCTTAGTTGCTAGCGGGGGCCAAGAGACCCAGTACTTC CASSLVASGGQETQYF
once TRBJ2-6 TRBV30 TRBD1 18 TGTGCCTGGAAGGAGCGGACAGGGGTCCTCTCTGGGGCCAACGTCCTGACTTTC CAWKERTGVLSGANVLTF
- TRBJ2-7 TRBV10-1 TRBD1 18 TGCGCCAGCAGTGAGTCGACCAACCAGGGGGCCGATTCCTACGAGCAGTACTTC CASSESTNQGADSYEQYF
- TRBJ2-1 TRBV2 - 13 TGTGCCAGCAGGGGGCAGGATTACAATGAGCAGTTCTTC CASRGQDYNEQFF
once TRBJ1-1 TRBV10-2 - 14 TGCGCCAGCAGTGAAACAGCTCGGAACACTGAAGCTTTCTTT CASSETARNTEAFF
- TRBJ1-6 TRBV14 - 15 TGTGCCAGCAGCCAAGATACAGGGACGAATTCACCCCTCCACTTT CASSQDTGTNSPLHF
- TRBJ2-3 TRBV29-1 - 13 TGCAGCGTTGATGGGAGAGCCGCAGATACGCAGTATTTT CSVDGRAADTQYF
- TRBJ2-2 TRBV27 TRBD1 15 TGTGCCAGCAGATCCCAGGGGGCGAACACCGGGGAGCTGTTTTTT CASRSQGANTGELFF
- TRBJ2-2 TRBV6-4 - 17 TGTGCCAGCAGTGAAGTTTATCCAGGGCCGAACACCGGGGAGCTGTTTTTT CASSEVYPGPNTGELFF
- TRBJ2-7 TRBV7-9 - 15 TGTGCCAGCAGCCTACCTTTGGACTTCACCGGCGAGCAGTACTTC CASSLPLDFTGEQYF
- TRBJ1-1 TRBV30 - 11 TGTGTGGGGGGAGGCCGCACTGAAGCTTTCTTT CVGGGRTEAFF
- TRBJ2-3 TRBV5-1 - 13 TGCGCCAGCGCGCTTATACAGGGTGATACGCAGTATTTT CASALIQGDTQYF
- TRBJ1-2 TRBV27 TRBD1 21 TGTGCCAGCAGGGGACAGGGACAGGGTGTTGCGTCCAGCTTTGCTAACTATGGCTACACCTTC CASRGQGQGVASSFANYGYTF
- TRBJ2-5 TRBV5-4 TRBD2 15 TGTGCCAGCAGCTTGGACGGCGGGGGGGTGAAGACCCAGTACTTC CASSLDGGGVKTQYF
- TRBJ1-5 TRBV6-6 TRBD1 16 TGTGCCAGCAGCACCGGGGACAGAGGGAGCAATCAGCCCCAGCATTTT CASSTGDRGSNQPQHF
- TRBJ2-2 TRBV6-5 - 15 TGTGCCAGCAGTTACTCGGACTTACTTAGAGGCGAGCTGTTTTTT CASSYSDLLRGELFF
- TRBJ2-1 TRBV7-9 TRBD1 13 TGTGCCAGCAGCAGGGACAGGGCAAATGAGCAGTTCTTC CASSRDRANEQFF
- TRBJ2-2 TRBV6-5 TRBD1 15 TGTGCCAGCAGTTACTCGCGACAGGGTATCGGGGAGCTGTTTTTT CASSYSRQGIGELFF
- TRBJ2-3 TRBV15 TRBD2 17 TGTGCCACCAGCCCGCGAAGGACTAGCGGGACCACAGATACGCAGTATTTT CATSPRRTSGTTDTQYF
- TRBJ1-5 TRBV7-9 TRBD1 12 TGTGCCAGCAGCGTAGGGGGCCAGCCCCAGCATTTT CASSVGGQPQHF
- TRBJ1-1 TRBV7-9 TRBD1 14 TGTGCCAGCAGCCCCCAGGGGGGCTACACTGAAGCTTTCTTT CASSPQGGYTEAFF
- TRBJ1-2 TRBV27 TRBD1 14 TGTGCCAGCAGTCCGGGACAGTTGATCTATGGCTACACCTTC CASSPGQLIYGYTF
- TRBJ2-1 TRBV19 - 14 TGTGCCAGTAGATCTGGGGGGTCCTACAATGAGCAGTTCTTC CASRSGGSYNEQFF
- TRBJ1-4 TRBV5-6 TRBD1 17 TGTGCCAGCAGCTTTTATCAGGGGGTTCCAACTAATGAAAAACTGTTTTTT CASSFYQGVPTNEKLFF
- TRBJ2-7 TRBV6-5 TRBD1 14 TGTGCCAGCAGCATGGGGACAGGAGCCTACGAGCAGTACTTC CASSMGTGAYEQYF
- TRBJ2-5 TRBV19 TRBD1 13 TGTGCCAGTAGGGACAGGGCCGGAGAGACCCAGTACTTC CASRDRAGETQYF
- TRBJ1-2 TRBV19 - 13 TGTGCCAGTATGGGGAATGGAGGGTATGGCTACACCTTC CASMGNGGYGYTF
- TRBJ2-1 TRBV19 TRBD2 15 TGTGCCAGTAGTGGTAGCGGGAGCTCCTACAATGAGCAGTTCTTC CASSGSGSSYNEQFF
- TRBJ2-7 TRBV5-1 TRBD1 14 TGCGCCAGCAGCTTGGGGGACAGTTCCTACGAGCAGTACTTC CASSLGDSSYEQYF
- TRBJ1-2 TRBV5-4 - 13 TGTGCCAGCAGCTTGGAAGGGGTGGGTGGCTACACCTTC CASSLEGVGGYTF
- TRBJ1-3 TRBV11-2 - 15 TGTGCCAGCACCTGGGCCCCGAGCTCTGGAAACACCATATATTTT CASTWAPSSGNTIYF
- TRBJ2-7 TRBV6-5 - 14 TGTGCCAGCAGTTACTCGTCTAGCCACTACGAGCAGTACTTC CASSYSSSHYEQYF
- TRBJ2-7 TRBV7-9 TRBD2 14 TGTGCCAGCAGCTCACCGGGGGGATCCTACGAGCAGTACTTC CASSSPGGSYEQYF
- TRBJ2-1 TRBV5-3 - 14 TGTGCCAGAAGCTTCTGGAGGGGCTACAATGAGCAGTTCTTC CARSFWRGYNEQFF
- TRBJ2-7 TRBV30 - 16 TGTGCCTGGAACAGAGGGGGAGTTCGCCGTCACGACGAGCAGTACTTC CAWNRGGVRRHDEQYF